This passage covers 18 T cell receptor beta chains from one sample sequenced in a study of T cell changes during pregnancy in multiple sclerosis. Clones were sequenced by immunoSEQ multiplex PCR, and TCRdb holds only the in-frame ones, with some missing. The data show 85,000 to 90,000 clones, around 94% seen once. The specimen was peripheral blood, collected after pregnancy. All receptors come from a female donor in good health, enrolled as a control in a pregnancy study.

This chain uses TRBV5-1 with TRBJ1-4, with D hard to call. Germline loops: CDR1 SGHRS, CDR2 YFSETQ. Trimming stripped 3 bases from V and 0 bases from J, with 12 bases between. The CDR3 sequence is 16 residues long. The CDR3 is CASSSYIGATNEKLFF. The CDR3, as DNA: TGCGCCAGCAGCTCGTACATTGGAGCAACTAATGAAAAACTGTTTTTT.

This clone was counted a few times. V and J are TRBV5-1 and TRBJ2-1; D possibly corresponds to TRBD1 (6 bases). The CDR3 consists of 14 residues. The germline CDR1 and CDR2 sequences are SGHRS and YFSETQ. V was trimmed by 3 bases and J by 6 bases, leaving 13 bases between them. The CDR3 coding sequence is TGCGCCAGCAGCTACTTTACAGGGATCAATGAGCAGTTCTTC. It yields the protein CASSYFTGINEQFF.

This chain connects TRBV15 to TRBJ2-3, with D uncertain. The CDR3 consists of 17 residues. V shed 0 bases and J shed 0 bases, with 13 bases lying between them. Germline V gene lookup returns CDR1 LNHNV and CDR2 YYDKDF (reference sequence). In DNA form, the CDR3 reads TGTGCCACCAGCAGAGACGGGTTCGATTCTAGCACAGATACGCAGTATTTT. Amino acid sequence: CATSRDGFDSSTDTQYF.

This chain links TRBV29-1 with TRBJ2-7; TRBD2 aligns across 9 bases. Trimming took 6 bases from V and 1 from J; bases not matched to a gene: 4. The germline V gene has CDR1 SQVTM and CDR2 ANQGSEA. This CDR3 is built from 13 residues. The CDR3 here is CSVVREGSYEQYF. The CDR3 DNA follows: TGCAGCGTAGTGCGGGAGGGATCCTACGAGCAGTACTTC.

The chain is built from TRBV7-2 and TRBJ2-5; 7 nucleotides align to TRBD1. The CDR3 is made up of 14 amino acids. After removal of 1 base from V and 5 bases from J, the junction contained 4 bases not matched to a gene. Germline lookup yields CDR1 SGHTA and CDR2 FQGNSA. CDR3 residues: CASSLVTGAETQYF. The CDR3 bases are TGTGCCAGCAGCTTAGTAACAGGGGCGGAGACCCAGTACTTC.

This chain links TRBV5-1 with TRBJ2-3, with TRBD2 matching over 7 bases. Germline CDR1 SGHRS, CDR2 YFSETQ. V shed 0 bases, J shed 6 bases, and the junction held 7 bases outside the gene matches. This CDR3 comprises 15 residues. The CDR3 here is CASSLAGREGDTQYF. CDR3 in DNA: TGCGCCAGCAGCTTGGCCGGTAGGGAGGGCGATACGCAGTATTTT.

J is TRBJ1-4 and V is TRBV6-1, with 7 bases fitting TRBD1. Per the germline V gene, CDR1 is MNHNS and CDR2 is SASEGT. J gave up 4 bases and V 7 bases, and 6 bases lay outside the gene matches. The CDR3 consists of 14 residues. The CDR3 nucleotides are TGTGCCAGCAAGAGACAGGGAGGTAATGAAAAACTGTTTTTT. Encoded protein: CASKRQGGNEKLFF.

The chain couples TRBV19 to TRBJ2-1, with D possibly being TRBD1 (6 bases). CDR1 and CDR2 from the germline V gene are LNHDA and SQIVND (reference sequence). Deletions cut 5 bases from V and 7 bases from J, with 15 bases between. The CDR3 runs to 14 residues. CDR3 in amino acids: CASSPRTVSNEQFF. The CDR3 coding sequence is TGTGCCAGTAGTCCCCGGACAGTTTCTAATGAGCAGTTCTTC.

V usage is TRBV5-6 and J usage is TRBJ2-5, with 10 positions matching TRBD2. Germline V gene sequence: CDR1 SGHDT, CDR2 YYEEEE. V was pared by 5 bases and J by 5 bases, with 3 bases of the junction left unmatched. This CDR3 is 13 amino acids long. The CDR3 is CASRSSGSETQYF. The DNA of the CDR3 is TGTGCCAGCAGATCTAGCGGGAGTGAGACCCAGTACTTC.

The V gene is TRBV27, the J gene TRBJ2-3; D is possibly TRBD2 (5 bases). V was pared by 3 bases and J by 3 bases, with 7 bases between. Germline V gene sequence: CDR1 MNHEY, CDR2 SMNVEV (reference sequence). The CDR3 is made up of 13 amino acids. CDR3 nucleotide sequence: TGTGCCAGCAGTTTCGAGCGGACAGATACGCAGTATTTT. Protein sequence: CASSFERTDTQYF.

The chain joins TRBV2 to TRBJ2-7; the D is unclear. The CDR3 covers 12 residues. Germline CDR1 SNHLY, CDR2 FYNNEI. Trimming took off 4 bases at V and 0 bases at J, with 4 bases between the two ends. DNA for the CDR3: TGTGCCAGCAGTGCTAGCTCCTACGAGCAGTACTTC. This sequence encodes CASSASSYEQYF.

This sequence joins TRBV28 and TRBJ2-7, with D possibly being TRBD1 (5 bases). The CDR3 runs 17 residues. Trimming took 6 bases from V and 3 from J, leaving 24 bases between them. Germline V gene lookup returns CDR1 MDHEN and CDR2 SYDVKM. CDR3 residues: CASSPRQKQFPLYEQYF. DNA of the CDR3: TGTGCCAGCAGCCCTAGACAGAAACAGTTCCCTCTCTACGAGCAGTACTTC.

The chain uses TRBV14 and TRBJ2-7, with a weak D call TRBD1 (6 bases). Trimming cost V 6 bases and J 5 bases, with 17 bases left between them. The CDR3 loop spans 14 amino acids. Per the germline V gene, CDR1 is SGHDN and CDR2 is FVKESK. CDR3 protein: CASSMLQGRNEQYF. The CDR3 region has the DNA TGTGCCAGCAGTATGCTACAGGGTAGGAACGAGCAGTACTTC.

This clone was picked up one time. The CDR3 sequence is CASSLSGGEQYF. CDR3 sequence (DNA): TGTGCCAGCAGCCTCTCAGGAGGCGAGCAGTACTTC. J is TRBJ2-7 and V is TRBV7-9; maybe TRBD2 (5 bases). Per the germline V gene, CDR1 is SEHNR and CDR2 is FQNEAQ (reference sequence). V lost 5 bases to trimming and J lost 6 bases, with 11 bases between them. The CDR3 loop spans 12 amino acids. The whole variable domain, remainder taken from reference TRBV7-9 and TRBJ2-7, is DTGVSQNPRHKITKRGQNVTFRCDPISEHNRLYWYRQTLGQGPEFLTYFQNEAQLEKSRLLSDRFSAERPKGSFSTLEIQRTEQGDSAMYLCASSLSGGEQYFGPGTRLTVT.

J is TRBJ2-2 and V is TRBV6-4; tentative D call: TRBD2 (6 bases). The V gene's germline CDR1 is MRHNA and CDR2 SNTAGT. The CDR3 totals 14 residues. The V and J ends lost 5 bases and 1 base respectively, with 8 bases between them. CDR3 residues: CASSTGVNTGELFF. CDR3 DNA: TGTGCCAGCAGTACGGGGGTGAACACCGGGGAGCTGTTTTTT.

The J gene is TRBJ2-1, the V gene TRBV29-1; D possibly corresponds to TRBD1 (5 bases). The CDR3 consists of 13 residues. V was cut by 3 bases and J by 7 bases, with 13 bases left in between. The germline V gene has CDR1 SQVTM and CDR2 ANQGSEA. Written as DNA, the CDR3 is TGCAGCGTTGAGGGGCCGCTGGTAAATGAGCAGTTCTTC. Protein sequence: CSVEGPLVNEQFF.

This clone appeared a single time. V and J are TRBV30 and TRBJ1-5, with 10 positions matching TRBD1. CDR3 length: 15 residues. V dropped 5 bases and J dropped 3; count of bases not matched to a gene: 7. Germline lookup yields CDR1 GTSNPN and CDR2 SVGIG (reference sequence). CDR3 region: CAWGKGQGINQPQHF. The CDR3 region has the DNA TGTGCCTGGGGGAAGGGACAGGGGATCAATCAGCCCCAGCATTTT.

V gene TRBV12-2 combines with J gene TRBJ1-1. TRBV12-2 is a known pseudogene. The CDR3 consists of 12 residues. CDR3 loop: CASRFSYTEAFF. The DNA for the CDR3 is TGTGCAAGTCGCTTCTCCTACACTGAAGCTTTCTTT.